Listed below are T cell receptor beta chains from one sample, sequenced in a study of cytomegalovirus exposure and HLA in healthy donors. Produced via immunoSEQ multiplex PCR; TCRdb's table is partial and in-frame only. The table lists about 130,000 clones, approximately 85% of them singletons. The sequenced sample was PBMCs. The receptors come from a woman in her twenties or thirties in good health and CMV-seropositive. Both conserved end residues are part of each CDR3. D genes are given only for firm matches. Clone size appears in some rows only: once, few, many, or a class for an expanded clone.

v_call	d_call	clone_size	j_call	cdr3_aa	cdr3_nt
TRBV5-1	NA	NA	TRBJ1-4	CALPSRTNEKLFF	TGCGCCCTCCCCTCGCGGACTAATGAAAAACTGTTTTTT
TRBV5-1	TRBD1	NA	TRBJ2-7	CASSPVRGQGSNEQYF	TGCGCCAGCAGCCCCGTGCGGGGACAGGGAAGCAACGAGCAGTACTTC
TRBV29-1	NA	NA	TRBJ2-1	CSVTPTGEQFF	TGCAGCGTGACACCCACCGGTGAGCAGTTCTTC
TRBV11-2	NA	NA	TRBJ2-7	CASSPQGYEQYF	TGTGCCAGCAGCCCTCAGGGTTACGAGCAGTACTTC
TRBV10-3	NA	NA	TRBJ1-5	CAISAGVDQPQHF	TGTGCCATCAGTGCAGGGGTCGATCAGCCCCAGCATTTT
TRBV4-1	TRBD2	NA	TRBJ2-1	CASSQDPLAGGSLYNEQFF	TGCGCCAGCAGCCAAGATCCCCTAGCGGGGGGTTCTCTTTACAATGAGCAGTTCTTC
TRBV18	NA	NA	TRBJ2-5	CASSPQGETQYF	TGTGCCAGCTCACCTCAGGGGGAGACCCAGTACTTC
TRBV6-1	NA	NA	TRBJ1-6	CASSDNYNSPLHF	TGTGCCAGCAGTGATAATTATAATTCACCCCTCCACTTT
TRBV5-4	TRBD2	few	TRBJ2-2	CASSLEGGSGTGELFF	TGTGCCAGCAGCTTGGAGGGCGGGAGCGGCACCGGGGAGCTGTTTTTT
TRBV5-1	TRBD2	few	TRBJ2-7	CASSLEAGRYYEQYF	TGCGCCAGCAGCTTGGAGGCCGGGAGGTACTACGAGCAGTACTTC
TRBV11-3	TRBD2	NA	TRBJ2-3	CASSAVGLAGTDTQYF	TGTGCCAGCAGCGCCGTGGGACTAGCGGGAACAGATACGCAGTATTTT
TRBV27	NA	once	TRBJ1-1	CASSLGEGTEAFF	TGTGCCAGCAGTTTGGGGGAGGGAACTGAAGCTTTCTTT
TRBV28	TRBD1	few	TRBJ1-2	CASSGTATNYGYTF	TGTGCCAGCAGCGGGACAGCTACTAACTATGGCTACACCTTC
TRBV9	NA	NA	TRBJ2-7	CASSAGDTSYEQYF	TGTGCCAGCAGCGCAGGGGACACATCCTACGAGCAGTACTTC
TRBV11-2	TRBD1	NA	TRBJ2-7	CASSSGDRGYEQYF	TGTGCCAGCAGCTCAGGGGACAGGGGTTACGAGCAGTACTTC
TRBV6-1	NA	NA	TRBJ2-3	CASKHRVTDTQYF	TGTGCCAGCAAGCACAGAGTCACAGATACGCAGTATTTT
TRBV30	TRBD1	NA	TRBJ2-1	CAWSVEGADEQFF	TGTGCCTGGAGTGTTGAGGGGGCGGATGAGCAGTTCTTC
TRBV10-3	NA	NA	TRBJ2-1	CAISLGASYNEQFF	TGTGCCATCAGCTTAGGGGCGAGCTACAATGAGCAGTTCTTC
TRBV18	NA	NA	TRBJ2-5	CASSPPRTQETQYF	TGTGCCAGCTCACCACCCAGGACACAAGAGACCCAGTACTTC
TRBV18	TRBD1	NA	TRBJ2-1	CASSPGQGGTYNEQFF	TGTGCCAGCTCACCAGGACAGGGGGGCACCTACAATGAGCAGTTCTTC
TRBV6-5	TRBD1	few	TRBJ2-3	CASSYGQGATDTQYF	TGTGCCAGCAGTTACGGGCAGGGGGCAACAGATACGCAGTATTTT
TRBV5-1	TRBD1	NA	TRBJ1-5	CASSSGTGVGQPQHF	TGCGCCAGCAGCTCCGGGACAGGGGTGGGTCAGCCCCAGCATTTT
TRBV7-3	NA	NA	TRBJ2-3	CASSFTRTAISTDTQYF	TGTGCCAGCAGCTTCACCCGGACAGCCATTAGCACAGATACGCAGTATTTT